A single sample is the source of the 13 T cell receptor beta chains below, sequenced in a study of cytomegalovirus exposure and HLA in healthy donors. Vbeta (60) and Jbeta (13) primers were used in the PCR. Using immunoSEQ multiplex PCR, the repertoire was profiled, and TCRdb retains in-frame clones only, with some absent. Here the sample spans about 110,000 clones, approximately 86% being singletons. The sequencing sample was made of PBMCs. These receptor sequences come from a man in his forties or fifties in good health and CMV-seronegative.

The gene calls are TRBV4-1 and TRBJ1-1; tentatively, D is TRBD1 (5 bases). CDR1 and CDR2 from the germline V gene are MGHRA and YSYEKL. V was shortened by 0 bases and J by 5 bases, with 19 bases between the two germline ends. This CDR3 is built from 17 residues. CDR3 nucleotide sequence: TGCGCCAGCAGCCAAGATGGGGTGGGGGGGATTAGAACTGAAGCTTTCTTT. It encodes CASSQDGVGGIRTEAFF.

This clone has more than one count but fewer than ten. The rearrangement uses TRBV7-2 and TRBJ2-3; 10 nucleotides line up with TRBD2. Looked up from germline, CDR1 is SGHTA and CDR2 is FQGNSA. With 10 bases clipped from V and 0 bases from J, the junction kept 10 bases outside the gene matches. This CDR3 contains 16 residues. The CDR3 coding sequence is TGTGCCACCTCAATGGGACTAGCGATTAGCACAGATACGCAGTATTTT. Residues: CATSMGLAISTDTQYF.

This chain connects TRBV29-1 to TRBJ1-1; a possible D gene is TRBD1 (6 bases). Germline V gives CDR1 SQVTM, CDR2 ANQGSEA. Trimming took 5 bases from V and 0 from J, leaving 10 bases between them. CDR3 length equals 13 residues. CDR3 amino acids: CSVTGTLNTEAFF. DNA for the CDR3: TGCAGCGTTACCGGGACATTGAACACTGAAGCTTTCTTT.

The rearrangement uses TRBV5-6 and TRBJ2-4; TRBD1 matches 8 bases. Per the germline V gene, CDR1 is SGHDT and CDR2 is YYEEEE. This CDR3 region has 14 residues. J gave up 9 bases and V 4 bases, and 9 bases lay outside the gene matches. CDR3 sequence (DNA): TGTGCCAGCAGCCGGACCGGGACAGGTGGCATTCAGTACTTC. Translating it yields CASSRTGTGGIQYF. Variable domain in full (rest from reference TRBV5-6 and TRBJ2-4): DAGVTQSPTHLIKTRGQQVTLRCSPKSGHDTVSWYQQALGQGPQFIFQYYEEEERQRGNFPDRFSGHQFPNYSSELNVNALLLGDSALYLCASSRTGTGGIQYFGAGTRLSVL.

CDR3 bases: TGTGCCTGGACTAGCGGGAGCACAGATACGCAGTATTTT. This codes for CAWTSGSTDTQYF. This chain uses TRBV30 with TRBJ2-3; 8 nucleotides align to TRBD2. The CDR3 has 13 amino acids. The trim removed 4 bases at V and 0 bases at J, leaving 0 bases unmatched. In germline, CDR1 is GTSNPN, CDR2 SVGIG (reference sequence). Drawing the rest from reference TRBV30 and TRBJ2-3, the complete variable domain is SQTIHQWPATLVQPVGSPLSLECTVEGTSNPNLYWYRQAAGRGLQLLFYSVGIGQISSEVPQNLSASRPQDRQFILSSKKLLLSDSGFYLCAWTSGSTDTQYFGPGTRLTVL.

The genes are TRBV2 and TRBJ1-2, with TRBD1 as a possible D gene (5 bases). Germline V lookup: CDR1 SNHLY, CDR2 FYNNEI. The CDR3 loop spans 13 amino acids. Trimming stripped 6 bases from V and 6 bases from J, with 14 bases between. This CDR3 is CASRTDRTNGYTF. The CDR3 DNA is TGTGCCAGCAGAACAGACAGAACCAATGGCTACACCTTC.

J is TRBJ1-3 and V is TRBV28; weak D call: TRBD1 (5 bases). Per germline, CDR1 MDHEN and CDR2 SYDVKM. The V gene lost 7 bases and the J gene lost 0 bases, with 13 bases spanning the gap. CDR3 size: 15 residues. The CDR3 region is CASISPGGSGNTIYF. As DNA, the CDR3 is TGTGCCAGCATCTCCCCGGGGGGCTCTGGAAACACCATATATTTT.

V gene TRBV5-6 combines with J gene TRBJ1-6; D is ambiguous. Trimming left V 3 bases short and J 4 bases short, with 2 bases between. The germline V gene encodes CDR1 SGHDT and CDR2 YYEEEE. The CDR3 covers 12 residues. CDR3 residues: CASSSYNSPLHF. The CDR3, as DNA: TGTGCCAGCAGCTCATATAATTCACCCCTCCACTTT.

The chain carries TRBV28 and TRBJ2-7; a possible D gene is TRBD1 (5 bases). CDR1 MDHEN and CDR2 SYDVKM come from the germline V gene. The CDR3 loop spans 12 amino acids. CDR3 DNA: TGTGTCTGTGGGGCAGCCCCCTACGAGCAGTACTTC. Its protein is CVCGAAPYEQYF. The entire variable domain, with the rest obtained from reference TRBV28 and TRBJ2-7, is as follows: DVKVTQSSRYLVKRTGEKVFLECVQDMDHENMFWYRQDPGLGLRLIYFSYDVKMKEKGDIPEGYSVSREKKERFSLILESASTNQTSMYLCVCGAAPYEQYFGPGTRLTVT.

Only one count was recorded for this clone. The genes are TRBV14 and TRBJ2-3; a possible D gene is TRBD2 (5 bases). Trimming took 1 base from V and 4 from J, leaving 12 bases between them. From germline, CDR1 is SGHDN and CDR2 FVKESK. The CDR3 consists of 15 residues. DNA for the CDR3: TGTGCCAGCAGCCAAGTGCGGGCCCTCCCAGATACGCAGTATTTT. Protein product: CASSQVRALPDTQYF.

The rearrangement joins TRBV5-1 to TRBJ2-5; 8 bases are a match to TRBD1. Germline V gene data show CDR1 as SGHRS and CDR2 as YFSETQ. This CDR3 spans 15 amino acids. V dropped 3 bases and J dropped 3; count of bases not matched to a gene: 7. The CDR3: CASSSTDRGKETQYF. DNA for the CDR3: TGCGCCAGCAGCTCGACCGACAGGGGAAAAGAGACCCAGTACTTC.

The chain's CDR3 is CASSLVMPGSYEQYF. The CDR3 DNA reads TGTGCCAGCAGCTTAGTAATGCCAGGCTCCTACGAGCAGTACTTC. The rearrangement uses TRBV7-9 and TRBJ2-7, with D hard to call. Deletions cut 1 base from V and 0 bases from J, with 10 bases between. CDR1 is SEHNR, CDR2 FQNEAQ, per germline (reference sequence). The CDR3 is made up of 15 amino acids. Supplemented by reference TRBV7-9 and TRBJ2-7, the full variable domain reads DTGVSQNPRHKITKRGQNVTFRCDPISEHNRLYWYRQTLGQGPEFLTYFQNEAQLEKSRLLSDRFSAERPKGSFSTLEIQRTEQGDSAMYLCASSLVMPGSYEQYFGPGTRLTVT.

This rearrangement joins TRBV5-4 to TRBJ2-5, with 7 positions matching TRBD1. This CDR3 has 13 residues. J lost 2 bases, V lost 4 bases, and 2 bases had no gene match. The germline V gene has CDR1 SGHNT and CDR2 YYREEE (reference sequence). The CDR3 DNA reads as TGTGCCAGCAGCAAGGGACAGCAAGAGACCCAGTACTTC. Protein: CASSKGQQETQYF.